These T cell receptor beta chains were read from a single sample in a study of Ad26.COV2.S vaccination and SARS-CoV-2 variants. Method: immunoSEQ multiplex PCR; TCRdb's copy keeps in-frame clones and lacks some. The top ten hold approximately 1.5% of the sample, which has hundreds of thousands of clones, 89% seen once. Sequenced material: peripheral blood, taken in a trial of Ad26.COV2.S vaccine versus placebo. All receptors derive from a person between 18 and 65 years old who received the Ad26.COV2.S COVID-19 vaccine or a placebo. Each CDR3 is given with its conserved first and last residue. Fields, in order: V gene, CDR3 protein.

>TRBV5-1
CASSQQGHYEQYF
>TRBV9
CASSVEPAGGSEQYF
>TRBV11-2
CASVPGPINTGELFF
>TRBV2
CASSEEPGGNYGYTF
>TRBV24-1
CATSDLRYGETQYF
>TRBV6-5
CANRQGNSPLHF
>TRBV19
CASSLRLVVSGELFF
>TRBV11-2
CASSLWSGINYGYTF
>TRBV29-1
CSGDRGLNTEAFF
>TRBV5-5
CASRLEASWTEAFF
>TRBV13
CASSLEATSGNNEQFF
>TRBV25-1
CASSEFGTSYGYTF
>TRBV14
CASSQEREPPSGYTF
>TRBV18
CASSPGGGYGYTF
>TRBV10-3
CAISPGLAVQETQYF
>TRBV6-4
CAPPVEAGGYYEQYF
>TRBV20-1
CSASGLYRSSGSPEQYF
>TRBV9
CASSVESSPPYEQYF
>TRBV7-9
CASSTNGAGELFF
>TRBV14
CASSQAQEQETQYF
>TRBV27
CASSFQGNTEAFF
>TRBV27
CASSPTDRGPDGYTF
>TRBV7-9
CASSSTRTYEQYF
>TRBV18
CASSPDRAAGELFF
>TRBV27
CASSLRAGGNTIYF
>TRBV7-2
CASSFRTGGNGIQYF
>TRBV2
CASSERLAALTGELFF
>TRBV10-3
CAIRPVETGELFF
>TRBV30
CAWSRDSYEAFF
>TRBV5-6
CASSWGQGDIQYF
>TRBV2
CAAGQNSYEQYF
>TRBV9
CATQRVSSNTEAFF
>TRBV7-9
CASRASGRDGDTQYF
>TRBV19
CASSIERTNYGYTF
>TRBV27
CASSWAGKGETQYF
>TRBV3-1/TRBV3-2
CASSQAHRGNKQFF
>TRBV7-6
CASSLDGRFYNEQFF
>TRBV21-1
CASSNQTGNSPLHF
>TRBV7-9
CASSLMAGGEADTQYF
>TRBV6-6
CASGRETLLLAFF
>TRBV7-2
CASSFAGGPYGYTF
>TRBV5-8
CASSTRTWNPGHEQYF
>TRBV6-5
CASRTGFNNSPLHF
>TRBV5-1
CASSPTGISGNTIYF
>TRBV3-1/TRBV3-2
CASSLAGFPYEQYF
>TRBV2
CASTGQGTGGYTF
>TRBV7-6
CASSLAGIGQGAGEQYF
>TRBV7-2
CASSLAGGYEQYF
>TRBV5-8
CASSTTPSTDTQYF
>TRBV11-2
CASSLVGSGGYTF
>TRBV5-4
CASSLGTGGLNGYTF
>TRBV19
CASTPGLAGAGELFF
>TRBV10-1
CASSAQGRTGELFF